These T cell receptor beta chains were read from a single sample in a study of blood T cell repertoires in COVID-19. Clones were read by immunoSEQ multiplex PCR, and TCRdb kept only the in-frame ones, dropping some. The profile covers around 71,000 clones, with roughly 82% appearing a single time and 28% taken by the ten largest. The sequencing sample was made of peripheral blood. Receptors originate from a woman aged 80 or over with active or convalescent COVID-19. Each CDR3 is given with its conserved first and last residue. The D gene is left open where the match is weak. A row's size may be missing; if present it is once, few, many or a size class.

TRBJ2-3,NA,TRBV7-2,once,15,CASSLSAMKTDTQYF,TGTGCCAGCAGCTTATCAGCGATGAAGACAGATACGCAGTATTTT
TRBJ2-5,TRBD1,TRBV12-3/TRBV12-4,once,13,CASSLGQRETQYF,TGTGCCAGCAGTTTGGGACAGCGGGAGACCCAGTACTTC
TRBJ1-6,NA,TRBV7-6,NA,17,CASSLAPRGLRGSPLHF,TGTGCCAGCAGCTTAGCGCCCCGGGGTCTTCGGGGTTCACCCCTCCACTTT
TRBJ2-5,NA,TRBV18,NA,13,CASSPGVKETQYF,TGTGCCAGCTCACCCGGGGTAAAAGAGACCCAGTACTTC
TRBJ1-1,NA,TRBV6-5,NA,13,CASSYSRQGEAFF,TGTGCCAGCAGTTACTCGAGGCAGGGAGAAGCTTTCTTT
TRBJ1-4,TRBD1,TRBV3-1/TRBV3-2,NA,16,CASSHRTGTGSPKLFF,TGTGCCAGCAGCCACCGTACGGGGACAGGGAGTCCAAAACTGTTTTTT
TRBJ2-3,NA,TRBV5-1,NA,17,CASSLAVSPDKTDTQYF,TGCGCCAGCAGCTTGGCCGTGTCTCCTGACAAAACAGATACGCAGTATTTT
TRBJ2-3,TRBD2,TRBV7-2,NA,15,CASSLDRGGLNTQYF,TGTGCCAGCAGCCTCGATCGGGGGGGCCTCAATACGCAGTATTTT
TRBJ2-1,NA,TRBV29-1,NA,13,CSVVGAGYNEQFF,TGCAGCGTTGTGGGGGCCGGGTACAATGAGCAGTTCTTC
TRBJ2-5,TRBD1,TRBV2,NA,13,CATGRGLQETQYF,TGTGCCACCGGTAGGGGGCTACAAGAGACCCAGTACTTC
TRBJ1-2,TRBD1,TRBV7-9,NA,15,CASSLGQGPFYGYTF,TGTGCCAGCAGCTTGGGACAGGGGCCTTTCTATGGCTACACCTTC
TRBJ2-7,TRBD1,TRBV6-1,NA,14,CASSEGTGSLEQYF,TGTGCCAGCAGTGAAGGGACAGGCTCGCTCGAGCAGTACTTC
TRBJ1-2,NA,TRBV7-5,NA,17,CARSSYPSTGVLHGYTF,TGTGCCAGAAGCTCTTACCCCTCCACAGGGGTGTTGCATGGCTACACCTTC
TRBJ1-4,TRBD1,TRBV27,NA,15,CASSIFRGSGEKLFF,TGTGCCAGCAGTATTTTCAGGGGGTCGGGGGAAAAACTGTTTTTT
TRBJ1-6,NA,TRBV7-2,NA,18,CASSLAERKSSYNSPLHF,TGTGCCAGCAGCTTAGCGGAGCGCAAGAGCTCCTATAATTCACCCCTCCACTTT
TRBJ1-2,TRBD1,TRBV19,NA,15,CASTAGTGGDYGYTF,TGTGCCAGTACTGCCGGGACAGGGGGCGACTATGGCTACACCTTC
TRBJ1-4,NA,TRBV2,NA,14,CASTSDGGDEKLFF,TGTGCCAGCACCTCGGACGGGGGAGATGAAAAACTGTTTTTT
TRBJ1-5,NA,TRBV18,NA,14,CASSRTASNQPQHF,TGTGCCAGCTCACGGACAGCTTCCAATCAGCCCCAGCATTTT
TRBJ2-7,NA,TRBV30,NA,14,CAWSGTVRTYEQYF,TGTGCCTGGAGTGGAACGGTCAGGACCTACGAGCAGTACTTC
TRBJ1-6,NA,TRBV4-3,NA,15,CASSQDQGNNSPLHF,TGCGCCAGCAGCCAAGATCAGGGGAACAATTCACCCCTCCACTTT
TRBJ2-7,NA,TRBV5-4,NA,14,CASSQAGRFYEQYF,TGTGCCAGCAGCCAGGCAGGCAGGTTTTACGAGCAGTACTTC
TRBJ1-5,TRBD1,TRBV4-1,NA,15,CASSQETGNRQPQHF,TGCGCCAGCAGCCAAGAGACAGGGAATAGGCAGCCCCAGCATTTT
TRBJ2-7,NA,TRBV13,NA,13,CASSGGIPNEQYF,TGTGCCAGCAGCGGCGGGATTCCTAACGAGCAGTACTTC
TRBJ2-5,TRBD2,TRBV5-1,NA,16,CASSLTSGAEGETQYF,TGCGCCAGCAGCCTAACTAGCGGGGCTGAGGGGGAGACCCAGTACTTC
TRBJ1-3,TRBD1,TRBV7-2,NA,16,CASSLVDRVTGNTIYF,TGTGCCAGCAGCTTGGTGGACAGGGTAACTGGAAACACCATATATTTT
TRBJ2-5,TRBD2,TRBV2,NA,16,CASSEAGLAGTETQYF,TGTGCCAGCAGTGAAGCGGGACTAGCGGGGACGGAGACCCAGTACTTC
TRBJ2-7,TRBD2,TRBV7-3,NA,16,CASRLSGAGGPYEQYF,TGTGCCAGCAGGTTATCAGGAGCGGGGGGGCCCTACGAGCAGTACTTC
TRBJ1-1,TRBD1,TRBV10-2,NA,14,CASRTGGGGTEAFF,TGCGCCAGCAGGACAGGGGGTGGGGGCACTGAAGCTTTCTTT
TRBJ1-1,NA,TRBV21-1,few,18,CASSKAAVWGLLNTEAFF,TGTGCCAGCAGCAAAGCTGCGGTGTGGGGACTGTTGAACACTGAAGCTTTCTTT
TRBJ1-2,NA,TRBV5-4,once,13,CASSLGAVRGYTF,TGTGCCAGCAGCTTGGGGGCTGTTCGGGGCTACACCTTC
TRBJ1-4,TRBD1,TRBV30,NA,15,CAWNPGQGGGEKLFF,TGTGCCTGGAACCCCGGACAGGGGGGCGGCGAAAAACTGTTTTTT
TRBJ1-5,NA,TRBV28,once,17,CASSFTPFPGGNQPQHF,TGTGCCAGCAGTTTTACCCCTTTTCCCGGTGGTAATCAGCCCCAGCATTTT
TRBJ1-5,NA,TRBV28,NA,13,CAGGGGIDQPQHF,TGTGCAGGAGGCGGGGGGATTGATCAGCCCCAGCATTTT
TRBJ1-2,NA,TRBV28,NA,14,CASSPLADSYGYTF,TGTGCCAGCAGCCCCCTAGCTGACTCCTATGGCTACACCTTC
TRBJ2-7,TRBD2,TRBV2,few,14,CASSAGGLPYEQYF,TGTGCCAGCAGTGCGGGGGGACTACCCTACGAGCAGTACTTC
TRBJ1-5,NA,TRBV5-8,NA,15,CASSPDGDLGQPQHF,TGTGCCAGCAGCCCGGACGGGGATTTAGGTCAGCCCCAGCATTTT
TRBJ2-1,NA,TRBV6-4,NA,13,CASSRDWANEQFF,TGTGCCAGCAGTAGGGACTGGGCTAATGAGCAGTTCTTC
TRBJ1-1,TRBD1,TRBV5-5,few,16,CASSLIPQGDRTEAFF,TGTGCCAGCAGCTTGATCCCTCAGGGGGATAGGACTGAAGCTTTCTTT
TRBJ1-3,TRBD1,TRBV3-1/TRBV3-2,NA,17,CASSPLRTGGIGNTIYF,TGTGCCAGCAGCCCCCTGCGGACAGGGGGCATTGGAAACACCATATATTTT
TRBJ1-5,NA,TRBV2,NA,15,CASMDGQYSNQPQHF,TGTGCCAGCATGGACGGACAGTATAGCAATCAGCCCCAGCATTTT
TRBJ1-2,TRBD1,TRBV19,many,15,CASSGADRVNYGYTF,TGTGCCAGTAGCGGGGCGGACAGGGTTAACTATGGCTACACCTTC
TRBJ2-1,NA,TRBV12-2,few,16,CASRSQLPGGHNEQFF,TGTGCAAGTCGCTCCCAGTTACCCGGGGGGCACAATGAGCAGTTCTTC
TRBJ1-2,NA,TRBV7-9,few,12,CASGGANYGYTF,TGTGCCAGCGGTGGAGCTAACTATGGCTACACCTTC
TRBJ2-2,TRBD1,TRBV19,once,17,CASRRQGDGVDTGELFF,TGTGCCAGTAGACGACAGGGGGATGGTGTGGACACCGGGGAGCTGTTTTTT
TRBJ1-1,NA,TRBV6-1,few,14,CASSEETGNTEAFF,TGTGCCAGCAGCGAAGAGACGGGGAACACTGAAGCTTTCTTT
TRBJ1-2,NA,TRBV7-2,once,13,CASSLGDTYGYTF,TGTGCCAGCAGCTTGGGGGACACTTATGGCTACACCTTC
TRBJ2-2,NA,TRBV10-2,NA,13,CASGAVKAGELFF,TGCGCCAGCGGGGCGGTGAAGGCCGGGGAGCTGTTTTTT
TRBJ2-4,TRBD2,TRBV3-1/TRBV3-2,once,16,CASSRLAGGTKNIQYF,TGTGCCAGCAGCCGACTAGCGGGGGGGACCAAAAACATTCAGTACTTC
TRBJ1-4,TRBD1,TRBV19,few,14,CASSPGTGGGKLFF,TGTGCCAGTAGTCCGGGGACAGGGGGCGGAAAACTGTTTTTT
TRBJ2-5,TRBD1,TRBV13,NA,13,CASSSDREETQYF,TGTGCCAGCAGCTCCGACAGGGAAGAGACCCAGTACTTC